This section outlines one T cell receptor (beta chain) sequence together with its context. Authors' analysis steps: Quantification of nucleated cells was approximated via reference gene primer amplification. This table comes from immunoSEQ multiplex PCR, and its TCRdb copy is limited to in-frame clones, with some not included. V, J and clone size reflect that table, while D and trimming were determined from the DNA. The sample has about 250,000 clones, approximately 85% seen once; the top ten hold around 10%. This sample stems from a study of blood T cell repertoires in COVID-19. As for the study in general: Sites in the United States, Italy and Spain provided acute and convalescent COVID-19 samples.

Which cohort a participant joined came from the clinical history participants gave. Between the trimmed V and J ends, which lost 0 bases and 6 bases, there was a span of 18 bases. Germline CDR1 reads KGHSH; CDR2 reads LQKENI. CDR3 length equals 16 residues. The receptor was isolated from a woman aged 45-59 years with acute COVID-19. This chain links TRBV18 with TRBJ2-7; unclear D gene. Sequenced sample: PBMCs or T cells enriched from blood (not recorded which). The CDR3: CASSPPARRSVSEQYF. The CDR3 DNA sequence: TGTGCCAGCTCACCACCGGCCAGACGGAGCGTGTCCGAGCAGTACTTC.